This TCR beta chain is from a study of shared clonotypes between healthy human individuals. Overall study context: The donors, a couple of women and a few men, were aged 18 to 49.

Each sorted subset replicate got 200 ng genomic DNA, tens of thousands of genomes. The authors' processing: Filtering differed because ImmunoSEQ produced junction-only sequences that carried no quality scores. TCRdb's table, derived via immunoSEQ multiplex PCR, lists solely in-frame clones and lacks some. V, J and clone size are taken as reported in that table, and D and trimming were inferred from the DNA itself. The table has around 2,000,000 clones, roughly 94% seen once. The germline V gene has CDR1 MNHNY and CDR2 SVGAGI (reference sequence). The CDR3 has 13 residues. V lost 10 bases and J lost 5, with 17 bases in between. As to this clone: Antigen unknown.

Broader study findings: Non-shared clonotypes had lower generation probabilities than those shared by all four donors.

The rearrangement uses TRBV6-6 and TRBJ2-5, with D perhaps matching TRBD1 (5 bases). The clonotype was recovered from a man aged 18 to 30 in good health. Sequenced input: naive CD4+ T cells sorted from blood. Subset defined: CD45RA+ positively selected. Here the CDR3 DNA reads TGTGCCAACAGGTTTCAGGGTTGGGAGACCCAGTACTTC. Protein product: CANRFQGWETQYF.